The source of this TCR beta chain is a study of blood T cell repertoires in COVID-19. Across the whole study: Samples taken during acute and convalescent COVID-19 were collected in the United States, Italy and Spain. From T cells, B-cell-depleted T cells, or PBMCs came the material, which was cDNA or gDNA.

In the original workflow: Counts of nucleated cells, estimated from reference gene primer amplification, were obtained. TCRdb keeps only in-frame clones here, not all; method: immunoSEQ multiplex PCR. That table supplies the V and J calls and clone size; D and trimming were determined from the DNA. In the table there are 140,000 to 150,000 clones, 88% of which are singletons. Per germline, CDR1 SGHAT and CDR2 FQNNGV. Between the trimmed V and J ends, which lost 5 bases and 7 bases, there was a span of 17 bases. The CDR3 sequence is 14 residues long. The sequence was collected from a human donor in a cohort sampled during active COVID-19. The material sequenced was peripheral blood. This sequence joins TRBV11-2 and TRBJ1-2; the D is unclear. The CDR3 DNA sequence: TGTGCCAGCAGCCCCTCACCGGGTAAAGCTGGCTACACCTTC. Translating gives CASSPSPGKAGYTF.